Below are 24 T cell receptor beta chains sequenced from a single sample in a study of cytomegalovirus exposure and HLA in healthy donors. The primer mix had 60 Vbeta and 13 Jbeta primers. Only in-frame clones appear in the TCRdb table, and some are missing; sequencing was by immunoSEQ multiplex PCR. Of around 220,000 clones listed, over 75% were seen once; the top ten hold 0.2% to 0.25%. Input material: PBMCs. These receptors all stem from a girl aged 2 to 9 in good health and CMV-seronegative.

The chain employs TRBV15 and TRBJ1-4, with TRBD1 matching 9 bases. J gave up 8 bases and V 1 base, and 2 bases lay outside the gene matches. The germline V gene has CDR1 LNHNV and CDR2 YYDKDF (reference sequence). The CDR3 totals 14 residues. The CDR3 DNA reads TGTGCCACCAGCAGAGGGACAGGGGTCGAAAAACTGTTTTTT. Translated: CATSRGTGVEKLFF.

This chain uses TRBV5-4 with TRBJ2-3, with a tentative D call TRBD1 (6 bases). Germline V gives CDR1 SGHNT, CDR2 YYREEE (reference sequence). The CDR3 totals 14 residues. Between the trimmed V and J ends, which lost 6 bases and 2 bases, there was a span of 13 bases. The CDR3 nucleotides are TGTGCCAGCACCTGGGGGCTTGTCACAGATACGCAGTATTTT. Its protein is CASTWGLVTDTQYF.

This clone has only a few counts. The chain couples TRBV5-4 to TRBJ2-7; D is unresolved. The CDR3 runs 14 residues. V shed 0 bases and J shed 2 bases, with 9 bases lying between them. Germline CDR1 SGHNT, CDR2 YYREEE (reference sequence). The CDR3 loop is CASSLAELTYEQYF. The CDR3 DNA follows: TGTGCCAGCAGCTTGGCCGAGTTAACCTACGAGCAGTACTTC. Based on the CDR3 plus reference TRBV5-4 and TRBJ2-7, the full variable domain is ETGVTQSPTHLIKTRGQQVTLRCSSQSGHNTVSWYQQALGQGPQFIFQYYREEENGRGNFPPRFSGLQFPNYSSELNVNALELDDSALYLCASSLAELTYEQYFGPGTRLTVT.

This clone was seen once. CDR3: CAISSTGMADGYTF. In nucleotides, the CDR3 is TGTGCCATCAGCTCCACAGGGATGGCCGATGGCTACACCTTC. This chain uses TRBV10-3 with TRBJ1-2; D might be TRBD1 (6 bases). In germline, CDR1 is ENHRY, CDR2 SYGVKD. V was clipped by 6 bases and J by 6 bases, with 17 bases between them. CDR3 length: 14 amino acids.

This clone showed up just a few times. The chain is built from TRBV6-1 and TRBJ1-2; 7 bases match TRBD1. The CDR3 consists of 15 residues. CDR1 MNHNS and CDR2 SASEGT come from the germline V gene. Losses at the gene ends were 3 bases for V and 7 bases for J; bases not matched to a gene: 11. CDR3 sequence: CASSELSTGWSGYTF. For the CDR3, the DNA is TGTGCCAGCAGTGAGCTATCGACAGGGTGGAGTGGCTACACCTTC.

V usage is TRBV5-1 and J usage is TRBJ1-3; D call uncertain. This CDR3 is built from 15 residues. Germline assignment: CDR1 SGHRS and CDR2 YFSETQ. Trimming stripped 6 bases from V and 0 bases from J, with 13 bases between. The CDR3 DNA reads TGCGCCAGCACCTTTGGCGGGCTCTCTGGAAACACCATATATTTT. Protein product: CASTFGGLSGNTIYF.

The chain joins TRBV2 to TRBJ2-7, with D perhaps matching TRBD2 (5 bases). From germline, CDR1 is SNHLY and CDR2 FYNNEI. This CDR3 spans 13 amino acids. Trimming removed 7 bases at V and 1 base at J, with 11 bases between. CDR3 coding DNA: TGTGCCAGCACGGGAAACCCTTCCTACGAGCAGTACTTC. It encodes CASTGNPSYEQYF.

The chain carries TRBV30 and TRBJ1-2, with a weak D call TRBD1 (6 bases). Germline CDR1 reads GTSNPN; CDR2 reads SVGIG (reference sequence). The CDR3 extends over 13 amino acids. V lost 5 bases to trimming and J lost 1 base, with 11 bases between them. The CDR3 nucleotides are TGTGCCTGGGTGACAGGCCTTAACTATGGCTACACCTTC. Translating it yields CAWVTGLNYGYTF.

This chain connects TRBV6-5 to TRBJ1-1, with 7 bases that match TRBD1. Unmatched junction bases numbered 8, after V lost 7 bases and J lost 6 bases. The CDR3 spans 13 residues. In germline, CDR1 is MNHEY, CDR2 SVGAGI. CDR3 sequence (DNA): TGTGCCAGCATTTTCGACAGGGTCGCTGAAGCTTTCTTT. Protein: CASIFDRVAEAFF.

There are a few counts of this clone. The rearrangement joins TRBV12-1 to TRBJ1-5. TRBV12-1 is a recognized pseudogene. CDR3 length: 10 residues. The CDR3 loop reads CASSFRPQHF. DNA of the CDR3: TGTGCCAGCAGCTTTCGGCCCCAGCATTTT.

Of note for this clone: This sample includes further DNA sequences coding for the same CDR3. This CDR3 reads CASSGQGWTEAFF. CDR3 in DNA: TGTGCCAGCAGCGGACAGGGGTGGACTGAAGCTTTCTTT. The rearrangement links TRBV6-1 to TRBJ1-1; TRBD1 matches 9 bases. Germline loops: CDR1 MNHNS, CDR2 SASEGT. The trim removed 6 bases at V and 5 bases at J, leaving 4 bases unmatched. This CDR3 comprises 13 residues.

This clone was recorded only once. This chain links TRBV27 with TRBJ2-7, with D tentatively TRBD1 (6 bases). Trimming took off 3 bases at V and 2 bases at J, with 14 bases between the two ends. The germline gives CDR1 MNHEY, CDR2 SMNVEV (reference sequence). The CDR3 totals 15 residues. The CDR3 here is CASSFQVQGPYEQYF. CDR3 nucleotides: TGTGCCAGCAGTTTCCAAGTTCAGGGGCCCTACGAGCAGTACTTC.

The chain couples TRBV5-4 to TRBJ1-2; maybe TRBD1 (5 bases). Trimming stripped 4 bases from V and 4 bases from J, with 17 bases between. The CDR3 is 15 amino acids. Germline CDR1 and CDR2: SGHNT and YYREEE (reference sequence). The CDR3 sequence is CASSLRDWAGYGYTF. DNA for the CDR3: TGTGCCAGCAGCCTCCGGGACTGGGCTGGCTATGGCTACACCTTC.

V and J are TRBV25-1 and TRBJ2-5; D possibly corresponds to TRBD1 (6 bases). The J call may be in error: the DNA end matches TRBJ2-7 better. This CDR3 region has 15 residues. Germline V gene sequence: CDR1 MGHDK, CDR2 SYGVNS. CDR3 DNA: TGTGCCAGCAGTCCATCGGGACACGCGAATTACGAGCAGTACTTC. Its translation is CASSPSGHANYEQYF.

This clone was recorded a few times. This chain uses TRBV2 with TRBJ1-2, with 7 bases lining up with TRBD1. This CDR3 contains 15 residues. The trim removed 4 bases at V and 4 bases at J, leaving 9 bases unmatched. The germline V gene encodes CDR1 SNHLY and CDR2 FYNNEI. CDR3 protein: CASSGSAWDSYGYTF. CDR3 sequence (DNA): TGTGCCAGCAGTGGGTCAGCGTGGGACAGCTATGGCTACACCTTC.

This chain joins TRBV5-1 and TRBJ2-2; TRBD1 agrees at 9 bases. The CDR3 contains 18 residues. The germline V gene has CDR1 SGHRS and CDR2 YFSETQ. V lost 3 bases, J lost 5 bases, and 14 bases stayed unmatched. CDR3 sequence reads: CASSSPKMGQGGTGELFF. The CDR3 nucleotides are TGCGCCAGCAGCTCCCCAAAAATGGGACAGGGAGGGACCGGGGAGCTGTTTTTT.

V is TRBV7-9 and J is TRBJ2-6, with D possibly TRBD2 on 6 matching bases. Germline V gene lookup returns CDR1 SEHNR and CDR2 FQNEAQ (reference sequence). This CDR3 comprises 16 residues. The V end lost 2 bases, the J end lost 2 bases, and 10 bases lay between the germline ends. CDR3 DNA: TGTGCCAGCAGCTTATTTTCGGGGGCTGGGGCCAACGTCCTGACTTTC. This encodes CASSLFSGAGANVLTF.

The chain recombines TRBV29-1 with TRBJ1-1; D remains unclear. The CDR3 is 11 residues long. Trimming left V 3 bases short and J 5 bases short, with 7 bases between. Germline CDR1 is SQVTM and CDR2 is ANQGSEA. The CDR3 sequence: CSVEKRTEAFF. Written as DNA, the CDR3 is TGCAGCGTTGAGAAGAGAACTGAAGCTTTCTTT.

The rearrangement uses TRBV5-1 and TRBJ1-3; D is possibly TRBD1 (6 bases). V was shortened by 0 bases and J by 7 bases, with 11 bases between the two germline ends. Germline-derived CDR1 and CDR2 are SGHRS and YFSETQ. CDR3 length: 14 residues. CDR3 nucleotide sequence: TGCGCCAGCAGCTTGGCCGGGGGGCTGAACACCATATATTTT. It yields the protein CASSLAGGLNTIYF.

The chain is built from TRBV6-1 and TRBJ2-5, with 12 nucleotides matching TRBD2. The CDR3 contains 15 residues. Germline CDR1 and CDR2: MNHNS and SASEGT. After removal of 6 bases from V and 2 bases from J, the junction contained 4 bases not matched to a gene. CDR3: CASRRTSGEQETQYF. The CDR3 DNA is TGTGCCAGCAGAAGGACTAGCGGGGAACAAGAGACCCAGTACTTC.

The rearrangement links TRBV6-1 to TRBJ1-2, with unresolved D. Trimming shortened V by 3 bases and J by 4 bases, and 18 bases separated the two germline ends. CDR1 is MNHNS and CDR2 is SASEGT in the germline V gene. This CDR3 contains 16 residues. The chain's CDR3 is CASSEGFIGLVYGYTF. CDR3 bases: TGTGCCAGCAGTGAGGGCTTTATTGGACTGGTCTATGGCTACACCTTC.

This clone was counted a few times. V gene TRBV2 combines with J gene TRBJ1-4; D is unclear. This CDR3 spans 13 amino acids. Germline assignment: CDR1 SNHLY and CDR2 FYNNEI. V lost 0 bases to trimming and J lost 10 bases, with 9 bases between them. As DNA, the CDR3 is TGTGCCAGCAGTGAAGCGAATCGGGGAAAACTGTTTTTT. Protein product: CASSEANRGKLFF.

This chain links TRBV10-3 with TRBJ1-5, with 9 bases matching TRBD1. Germline trimming cut 5 bases from V and 5 bases from J; bases unmatched to any gene: 4. The germline gives CDR1 ENHRY, CDR2 SYGVKD. The CDR3 covers 14 residues. CDR3 sequence (DNA): TGTGCCATCAGTACAGGGGGCCGTGATCAGCCCCAGCATTTT. Translated: CAISTGGRDQPQHF.

V usage is TRBV6-5 and J usage is TRBJ1-3; D is unclear. Germline V CDR1 and CDR2: MNHEY, SVGAGI. Trimming cost V 3 bases and J 3 bases, with 9 bases left between them. The CDR3 runs 14 residues. CDR3 sequence: CASSYSERGNTIYF. The CDR3 nucleotides read TGTGCCAGCAGTTATTCTGAGCGTGGAAACACCATATATTTT.